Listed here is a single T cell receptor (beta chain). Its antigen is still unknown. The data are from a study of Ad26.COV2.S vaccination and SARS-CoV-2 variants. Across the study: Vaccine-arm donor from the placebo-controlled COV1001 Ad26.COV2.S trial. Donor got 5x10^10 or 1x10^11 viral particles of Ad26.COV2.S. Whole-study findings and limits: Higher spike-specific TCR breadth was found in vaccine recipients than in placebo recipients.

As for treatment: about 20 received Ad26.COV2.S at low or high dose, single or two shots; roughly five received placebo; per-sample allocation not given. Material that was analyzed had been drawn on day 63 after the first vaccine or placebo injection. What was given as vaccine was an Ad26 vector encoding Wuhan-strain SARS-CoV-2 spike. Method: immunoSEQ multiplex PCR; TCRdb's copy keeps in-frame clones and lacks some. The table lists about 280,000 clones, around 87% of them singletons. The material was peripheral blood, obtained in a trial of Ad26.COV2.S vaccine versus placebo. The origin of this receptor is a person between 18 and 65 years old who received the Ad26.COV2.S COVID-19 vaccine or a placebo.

CDR3 residues: CATSAGILTDTQYF. The CDR3 nucleotides read TGTGCCACCAGTGCAGGAATCCTCACAGATACGCAGTATTTT. V is TRBV24-1 and J is TRBJ2-3, with D unresolved. V was shortened by 5 bases and J by 2 bases, with 10 bases between the two germline ends. The CDR3 consists of 14 residues. Germline assignment: CDR1 KGHDR and CDR2 SFDVKD.